This entry lists 15 T cell receptor beta chains sequenced from one sample in a study of a mutant IDH1 vaccine in newly diagnosed glioma. The method was immunoSEQ multiplex PCR; TCRdb's version includes in-frame clones alone and lacks a portion of them. The data show about 54,000 clones, with around 80% seen just once and approximately 4% held by the top ten. Described time point: week 35, safety follow-up. One vaccine dose held 300 ug of mutant IDH1 20-mer peptide and came with topical imiquimod. Antigens for these TCRs are unknown. The sequenced sample was PBMCs, obtained from a glioma patient whose treatment included an IDH1 peptide vaccine. The source of these receptors is a young woman with glioma.

The rearrangement uses TRBV30 and TRBJ1-5; the D is unclear. The CDR3 totals 15 residues. The V and J ends lost 0 bases and 4 bases respectively, with 13 bases between them. Germline V gene data show CDR1 as GTSNPN and CDR2 as SVGIG (reference sequence). DNA of the CDR3: TGTGCCTGGAGTGTACTATACGGAGAAAATCAGCCCCAGCATTTT. The encoded protein is CAWSVLYGENQPQHF.

The rearrangement links TRBV5-5 to TRBJ1-4; no definite D call. Germline V gives CDR1 SGHKS, CDR2 YYEKEE (reference sequence). Trimming removed 2 bases at V and 7 bases at J, with 9 bases between. This CDR3 is 13 amino acids long. CDR3 DNA sequence: TGTGCCAGCAGCTTTGGCTTGGGTGAAAAACTGTTTTTT. Protein product: CASSFGLGEKLFF.

The sample holds one count of this clone. The chain uses TRBV11-3 and TRBJ2-7; D call uncertain. Germline CDR1 SGHNT, CDR2 YENEEA. V dropped 6 bases and J dropped 2 bases, with 8 bases sitting between them. The CDR3 covers 12 residues. The CDR3 DNA reads as TGTGCCAGCAGTAACCAAGCCTACGAGCAGTACTTC. Protein product: CASSNQAYEQYF.

The chain employs TRBV7-2 and TRBJ2-2; TRBD1 aligns across 9 bases. The CDR3 extends over 14 amino acids. Germline V gene data show CDR1 as SGHTA and CDR2 as FQGNSA. Trimming at V came to 8 bases and at J to 1 base, leaving 2 bases not matched to a gene. CDR3 loop: CASGTGLNTGELFF. The CDR3 DNA sequence: TGTGCCAGCGGGACAGGGTTGAACACCGGGGAGCTGTTTTTT.

The rearrangement uses TRBV9 and TRBJ1-1; the D gene is possibly TRBD1 (6 bases). CDR3 size: 16 residues. The germline gives CDR1 SGDLS, CDR2 YYNGEE. Trimming took 7 bases from V and 9 from J, leaving 28 bases between them. The CDR3 bases are TGTGCCAGCCAAGCCGGATCAGGACAGAGAGGCCCCCAAGCTTTCTTT. Its translation: CASQAGSGQRGPQAFF.

This clone was picked up a small number of times. This chain connects TRBV10-3 to TRBJ1-5, with D maybe TRBD1 (5 bases). Germline V gene lookup returns CDR1 ENHRY and CDR2 SYGVKD. The CDR3 spans 15 residues. V lost 4 bases and J lost 0, with 10 bases in between. The CDR3 DNA reads as TGTGCCATCAGTGGGGGCGGAGATAGCAATCAGCCCCAGCATTTT. This codes for CAISGGGDSNQPQHF.

This chain uses TRBV30 with TRBJ1-4; 12 bases align to TRBD1. V lost 4 bases, J lost 7 bases, and 7 bases stayed unmatched. Germline CDR1 is GTSNPN and CDR2 is SVGIG (reference sequence). This CDR3 contains 15 residues. This CDR3 reads CAWTHGDRGPEKLFF. For the CDR3, the DNA is TGTGCCTGGACCCACGGGGACAGGGGGCCTGAAAAACTGTTTTTT.

The gene calls are TRBV6-5 and TRBJ2-5; TRBD2 matches at 8 bases. The CDR3 runs to 14 residues. The germline V gene encodes CDR1 MNHEY and CDR2 SVGAGI. V was pared by 8 bases and J by 7 bases, with 12 bases of the junction left unmatched. For the CDR3, the DNA is TGTGCCAGCGGGAACCGGGCCCGGGGGGGGACCCAGTACTTC. Translation gives CASGNRARGGTQYF.

The V gene is TRBV19, the J gene TRBJ1-1, with D perhaps TRBD1 (6 bases). CDR1 is LNHDA, CDR2 SQIVND, per germline (reference sequence). The CDR3 runs to 14 residues. V shed 7 bases and J shed 4 bases, with 16 bases lying between them. CDR3 DNA: TGTGCCAGTACCCTCCTCAGGGGCTCCACTGAAGCTTTCTTT. This gives the protein CASTLLRGSTEAFF.

A word on this clone: Other DNA sequences of this sample code for an identical CDR3. This chain joins TRBV5-1 and TRBJ2-7; TRBD2 is a possible D gene (6 bases). V was clipped by 5 bases and J by 3 bases, with 6 bases between them. CDR3 length: 11 amino acids. Germline lookup yields CDR1 SGHRS and CDR2 YFSETQ. The CDR3 loop is CASRGGYEQYF. CDR3 nucleotide sequence: TGCGCCAGCAGGGGGGGCTACGAGCAGTACTTC. The full variable domain, its missing parts supplied by reference TRBV5-1 and TRBJ2-7, is KAGVTQTPRYLIKTRGQQVTLSCSPISGHRSVSWYQQTPGQGLQFLFEYFSETQRNKGNFPGRFSGRQFSNSRSEMNVSTLELGDSALYLCASRGGYEQYFGPGTRLTVT.

The chain couples TRBV9 to TRBJ1-1; D not resolved. The CDR3 is made up of 14 amino acids. Trimming removed 0 bases at V and 4 bases at J, with 10 bases between. CDR1 is SGDLS, CDR2 YYNGEE, per germline. CDR3 protein: CASSVGAEGTEAFF. The CDR3 coding sequence is TGTGCCAGCAGCGTAGGAGCAGAAGGCACTGAAGCTTTCTTT.

This clone showed up just once. The rearrangement uses TRBV5-1 and TRBJ2-2; D ambiguous. Germline V gives CDR1 SGHRS, CDR2 YFSETQ. V was shortened by 0 bases and J by 0 bases, with 9 bases between the two germline ends. This CDR3 spans 16 amino acids. CDR3 sequence (DNA): TGCGCCAGCAGCTTGGAGCGTTGGTCGAACACCGGGGAGCTGTTTTTT. Encoded protein: CASSLERWSNTGELFF. The full variable domain, with the rest looked up from reference TRBV5-1 and TRBJ2-2, is KAGVTQTPRYLIKTRGQQVTLSCSPISGHRSVSWYQQTPGQGLQFLFEYFSETQRNKGNFPGRFSGRQFSNSRSEMNVSTLELGDSALYLCASSLERWSNTGELFFGEGSRLTVL.

The rearrangement links TRBV12-5 to TRBJ1-1; D not resolved. V gave up 1 base and J gave up 9 bases, with 12 bases separating them. The length of the CDR3 is 13 residues. CDR1 and CDR2 (germline): LGHNT, FRNRAP. The CDR3 here is CASGLDGSLKAFF. CDR3 DNA: TGTGCTAGTGGTTTGGACGGATCTCTCAAAGCTTTCTTT.

This chain uses TRBV10-3 with TRBJ2-4; D is uncertain. With 2 bases removed from V and 3 bases from J, the gap between germline ends came to 2 bases. CDR1 is ENHRY and CDR2 is SYGVKD in the germline V gene. This CDR3 is 12 amino acids long. This CDR3 is CAISEGKNIQYF. CDR3 nucleotide sequence: TGTGCCATCAGTGAGGGCAAAAACATTCAGTACTTC.

In its sample, this clone was seen a few times. The rearrangement uses TRBV14 and TRBJ1-2, with unresolved D. Trimming removed 1 base from V and 8 bases from J, with 14 bases in between. This CDR3 is built from 14 residues. Germline V lookup: CDR1 SGHDN, CDR2 FVKESK. The CDR3 sequence: CASSQVEEPTGYTF. CDR3 in DNA: TGTGCCAGCAGCCAAGTCGAGGAGCCGACGGGCTACACCTTC.